Listed below are T cell receptor beta chains from one sample, sequenced in a study of siplizumab effects on memory and regulatory T cells. Clones were sequenced by immunoSEQ multiplex PCR, and TCRdb holds only the in-frame ones, with some missing. In the table there are approximately 100,000 clones, over 90% of which are singletons. Sequenced sample: Tregs sorted from blood. The source of these receptors is a human donor in good health. Both conserved end residues are part of each CDR3. Fields, in order: D gene, clone size, V gene, J gene, CDR3 protein, CDR3 DNA. The D gene is left open where the match is weak. Expanded clones get a size class; other rows say once, few or many, or leave the size out.

d_gene: .
abundance: .
v_gene: TRBV7-9
j_gene: TRBJ2-7
CDR3aa: CASSPRLGGPYEQYF
CDR3nt: TGTGCCAGCAGCCCCAGGTTAGGGGGTCCCTACGAGCAGTACTTC

d_gene: .
abundance: .
v_gene: TRBV4-1
j_gene: TRBJ1-2
CDR3aa: CASSQVVGPYGYTF
CDR3nt: TGCGCCAGCAGCCAAGTCGTAGGACCCTATGGCTACACCTTC

d_gene: .
abundance: once
v_gene: TRBV9
j_gene: TRBJ1-5
CDR3aa: CASSVDVNQPQHF
CDR3nt: TGTGCCAGCAGCGTAGACGTCAATCAGCCCCAGCATTTT

d_gene: TRBD1
abundance: .
v_gene: TRBV5-1
j_gene: TRBJ2-1
CDR3aa: CASSSGQGEEQFF
CDR3nt: TGCGCCAGCAGCTCAGGACAGGGTGAGGAGCAGTTCTTC

d_gene: TRBD1
abundance: .
v_gene: TRBV10-3
j_gene: TRBJ1-2
CDR3aa: CAISDTKTGASYGYTF
CDR3nt: TGTGCCATCAGTGATACCAAGACAGGGGCGAGCTATGGCTACACCTTC

d_gene: .
abundance: .
v_gene: TRBV7-9
j_gene: TRBJ1-5
CDR3aa: CASSRGGTPNQPQHF
CDR3nt: TGTGCCAGCAGCCGGGGAGGGACCCCCAATCAGCCCCAGCATTTT

d_gene: .
abundance: once
v_gene: TRBV6-1
j_gene: TRBJ1-5
CDR3aa: CASSEIGRGSQPQHF
CDR3nt: TGTGCCAGCAGTGAAATAGGGAGGGGGAGTCAGCCCCAGCATTTT

d_gene: TRBD1
abundance: .
v_gene: TRBV6-5
j_gene: TRBJ2-2
CDR3aa: CASRPGTGTGELFF
CDR3nt: TGTGCCAGCAGACCCGGGACAGGCACCGGGGAGCTGTTTTTT

d_gene: .
abundance: .
v_gene: TRBV4-3
j_gene: TRBJ1-1
CDR3aa: CASSQGLGNTEAFF
CDR3nt: TGCGCCAGCAGCCAAGGTCTGGGGAACACTGAAGCTTTCTTT

d_gene: .
abundance: once
v_gene: TRBV7-9
j_gene: TRBJ2-7
CDR3aa: CASSPRGSGYEQYF
CDR3nt: TGTGCCAGCAGTCCTAGAGGGTCGGGGTACGAGCAGTACTTC

d_gene: .
abundance: .
v_gene: TRBV7-9
j_gene: TRBJ1-3
CDR3aa: CASSRIPGGGNTIYF
CDR3nt: TGTGCCAGCAGCCGTATACCCGGAGGTGGAAACACCATATATTTT

d_gene: TRBD1
abundance: once
v_gene: TRBV11-3
j_gene: TRBJ2-7
CDR3aa: CASSLVGTGVNEQYF
CDR3nt: TGTGCCAGCAGCTTAGTAGGGACAGGGGTAAACGAGCAGTACTTC

d_gene: .
abundance: .
v_gene: TRBV7-9
j_gene: TRBJ2-1
CDR3aa: CASSRRGSSYNEQFF
CDR3nt: TGTGCCAGCAGCCGCCGGGGCAGCTCCTACAATGAGCAGTTCTTC

d_gene: .
abundance: .
v_gene: TRBV14
j_gene: TRBJ2-1
CDR3aa: CASSPRGLRDEQFF
CDR3nt: TGTGCCAGCAGCCCCCGGGGCCTCAGGGATGAGCAGTTCTTC

d_gene: TRBD2
abundance: .
v_gene: TRBV27
j_gene: TRBJ2-1
CDR3aa: CASSFGGLAGFRSVYNEQFF
CDR3nt: TGTGCCAGCAGTTTTGGGGGACTAGCGGGGTTCCGGTCGGTTTACAATGAGCAGTTCTTC

d_gene: .
abundance: once
v_gene: TRBV30
j_gene: TRBJ1-3
CDR3aa: CAWSPQGRNTIYF
CDR3nt: TGTGCCTGGAGTCCACAGGGCCGAAACACCATATATTTT

d_gene: .
abundance: .
v_gene: TRBV19
j_gene: TRBJ1-2
CDR3aa: CASSTPAGTYGYTF
CDR3nt: TGTGCCAGTAGTACCCCCGCAGGAACCTATGGCTACACCTTC

d_gene: TRBD2
abundance: .
v_gene: TRBV6-8
j_gene: TRBJ2-1
CDR3aa: CASSLRLADYNEQFF
CDR3nt: TGTGCCAGCAGCCTAAGACTAGCAGATTACAATGAGCAGTTCTTC

d_gene: .
abundance: .
v_gene: TRBV6-1
j_gene: TRBJ1-5
CDR3aa: CASSEMVRVGNQPQHF
CDR3nt: TGTGCCAGCAGTGAAATGGTCAGGGTAGGCAATCAGCCCCAGCATTTT

d_gene: .
abundance: .
v_gene: TRBV9
j_gene: TRBJ1-1
CDR3aa: CASSTGQLEAFF
CDR3nt: TGTGCCAGCAGCACGGGACAACTTGAAGCTTTCTTT

d_gene: .
abundance: .
v_gene: TRBV2
j_gene: TRBJ2-2
CDR3aa: CASSHIAGELFF
CDR3nt: TGTGCCAGCAGTCACATCGCCGGGGAGCTGTTTTTT

d_gene: .
abundance: once
v_gene: TRBV6-5
j_gene: TRBJ1-1
CDR3aa: CASVGQGRTEAFF
CDR3nt: TGTGCCAGCGTCGGGCAGGGTCGCACTGAAGCTTTCTTT

d_gene: TRBD2
abundance: .
v_gene: TRBV27
j_gene: TRBJ2-4
CDR3aa: CASSRLAGGENIQYF
CDR3nt: TGTGCCAGCAGTCGACTAGCGGGGGGAGAAAACATTCAGTACTTC

d_gene: .
abundance: .
v_gene: TRBV11-3
j_gene: TRBJ2-3
CDR3aa: CASSVRGARDTQYF
CDR3nt: TGTGCCAGCAGCGTCCGGGGCGCCCGGGATACGCAGTATTTT

d_gene: .
abundance: .
v_gene: TRBV7-2
j_gene: TRBJ2-3
CDR3aa: CASSFGGTDTQYF
CDR3nt: TGTGCCAGCAGCTTTGGGGGAACAGATACGCAGTATTTT

d_gene: .
abundance: .
v_gene: TRBV27
j_gene: TRBJ1-1
CDR3aa: CASSPIIGVGTEAFF
CDR3nt: TGTGCCAGCAGTCCCATTATAGGGGTCGGGACTGAAGCTTTCTTT

d_gene: .
abundance: once
v_gene: TRBV6-5
j_gene: TRBJ1-2
CDR3aa: CASSYSSTGHGGYTF
CDR3nt: TGTGCCAGCAGTTACTCATCCACGGGGCATGGTGGCTACACCTTC

d_gene: .
abundance: .
v_gene: TRBV28
j_gene: TRBJ1-2
CDR3aa: CASSGGYGYTF
CDR3nt: TGTGCCAGCAGTGGGGGTTATGGCTACACCTTC

d_gene: .
abundance: .
v_gene: TRBV5-1
j_gene: TRBJ1-2
CDR3aa: CASSWGDGSNYGYTF
CDR3nt: TGCGCCAGCAGCTGGGGGGACGGTTCTAACTATGGCTACACCTTC

d_gene: TRBD2
abundance: .
v_gene: TRBV4-1
j_gene: TRBJ2-5
CDR3aa: CASSQESRGGRETQYF
CDR3nt: TGCGCCAGCAGCCAAGAATCGCGGGGGGGCCGGGAGACCCAGTACTTC

d_gene: .
abundance: .
v_gene: TRBV19
j_gene: TRBJ1-1
CDR3aa: CASSISGLFTEAFF
CDR3nt: TGTGCCAGTAGTATTTCAGGTTTGTTCACTGAAGCTTTCTTT

d_gene: .
abundance: .
v_gene: TRBV27
j_gene: TRBJ1-1
CDR3aa: CASSSALPGVGTEAFF
CDR3nt: TGTGCCAGCAGTTCGGCACTACCAGGGGTTGGGACTGAAGCTTTCTTT

d_gene: .
abundance: .
v_gene: TRBV9
j_gene: TRBJ1-2
CDR3aa: CASSKGDYGYTF
CDR3nt: TGTGCCAGCTCAAAGGGCGACTATGGCTACACCTTC

d_gene: TRBD2
abundance: .
v_gene: TRBV9
j_gene: TRBJ2-5
CDR3aa: CASSPRLAGGGPGSETQYF
CDR3nt: TGTGCCAGCAGCCCCCGACTAGCGGGGGGCGGGCCGGGATCAGAGACCCAGTACTTC

d_gene: .
abundance: .
v_gene: TRBV21-1
j_gene: TRBJ1-6
CDR3aa: CASSLLLDRVNSPLHF
CDR3nt: TGTGCCAGCAGCCTCCTCCTCGACAGGGTGAATTCACCCCTCCACTTT

d_gene: .
abundance: .
v_gene: TRBV2
j_gene: TRBJ2-3
CDR3aa: CASSEGGTDTQYF
CDR3nt: TGTGCCAGCAGTGAAGGTGGCACAGATACGCAGTATTTT

d_gene: TRBD1
abundance: .
v_gene: TRBV6-5
j_gene: TRBJ1-2
CDR3aa: CASSRDRGYGGYTF
CDR3nt: TGTGCCAGCAGTCGAGACAGGGGGTACGGTGGCTACACCTTC

d_gene: .
abundance: once
v_gene: TRBV27
j_gene: TRBJ1-2
CDR3aa: CASSLNIRNYGYTF
CDR3nt: TGTGCCAGCAGCTTAAATATTAGGAACTATGGCTACACCTTC

d_gene: TRBD1
abundance: .
v_gene: TRBV5-4
j_gene: TRBJ1-2
CDR3aa: CASSLGGDRVHGYTF
CDR3nt: TGTGCCAGCAGCTTGGGGGGGGACAGGGTTCATGGCTACACCTTC

d_gene: .
abundance: .
v_gene: TRBV7-9
j_gene: TRBJ1-2
CDR3aa: CASSFHGATYGYTF
CDR3nt: TGTGCCAGCAGCTTTCATGGGGCCACCTATGGCTACACCTTC

d_gene: .
abundance: once
v_gene: TRBV5-1
j_gene: TRBJ1-1
CDR3aa: CASSHTTGRAEAFF
CDR3nt: TGCGCCAGCAGCCATACCACAGGGAGGGCTGAAGCTTTCTTT

d_gene: .
abundance: once
v_gene: TRBV2
j_gene: TRBJ2-7
CDR3aa: CASSEPNHREGEQYF
CDR3nt: TGTGCCAGCAGTGAACCAAACCACAGGGAAGGCGAGCAGTACTTC

d_gene: .
abundance: once
v_gene: TRBV29-1
j_gene: TRBJ1-1
CDR3aa: CSVGRTANTEAFF
CDR3nt: TGCAGCGTTGGGAGGACAGCGAACACTGAAGCTTTCTTT

d_gene: .
abundance: .
v_gene: TRBV6-1
j_gene: TRBJ2-1
CDR3aa: CASRDGPYNEQFF
CDR3nt: TGTGCCAGCCGGGACGGACCCTACAATGAGCAGTTCTTC